One and the same sample provided the 21 T cell receptor beta chains below, sequenced in a study of T-cell memory formation after mild COVID-19. Each CDR3 protein is one row after TCRdb ran MiXCR on the 5' RACE reads. The sample includes some 180,000 distinct CDR3 sequences, around 13% of them seen just once. The sequencing sample was made of PBMCs or a T cell subset sorted from them (not recorded which). The receptors come from a young man who had mild COVID-19 (a few samples of this study predate the infection). Cell type and time point are not known.

This sequence joins TRBV5-5 and TRBJ2-5, with a weak D call TRBD2 (6 bases). Trimming left V 3 bases short and J 5 bases short, with 14 bases between. The CDR3 is 14 amino acids. Germline assignment: CDR1 SGHKS and CDR2 YYEKEE (reference sequence). CDR3 bases: TGTGCCAGCAGCTGGAGGGGTAGCGACGAGACCCAGTACTTC. This gives the protein CASSWRGSDETQYF.

This sequence joins TRBV24-1 and TRBJ2-3; D is uncertain. The germline V gene encodes CDR1 KGHDR and CDR2 SFDVKD. The CDR3 loop spans 13 amino acids. V was clipped by 4 bases and J by 0 bases, with 4 bases between them. This CDR3 is CATSEDSTDTQYF. CDR3 in DNA: TGTGCCACCAGTGAAGATAGCACAGATACGCAGTATTTT.

The J gene is TRBJ1-4, the V gene TRBV4-1; a possible D gene is TRBD1 (5 bases). V shed 3 bases and J shed 3 bases, with 17 bases lying between them. The CDR3 is made up of 17 amino acids. Germline assignment: CDR1 MGHRA and CDR2 YSYEKL. Here the CDR3 DNA reads TGCGCCAGCAGCCAGGGGGGATGGGGCAGTGCTAATGAAAAACTGTTTTTT. It encodes CASSQGGWGSANEKLFF.

This chain joins TRBV5-1 and TRBJ2-7, with 8 nucleotides matching TRBD1. There are 13 residues in the CDR3. After removal of 7 bases from V and 3 bases from J, the junction contained 6 bases not matched to a gene. Germline assignment: CDR1 SGHRS and CDR2 YFSETQ. The CDR3 DNA follows: TGCGCCAGCGGACAGGGAACGGGCTACGAGCAGTACGTC. This sequence encodes CASGQGTGYEQYV.

This clonotype turned up a few times. The V and J genes are TRBV5-5 and TRBJ1-6, with 7 positions matching TRBD1. CDR1 SGHKS and CDR2 YYEKEE come from the germline V gene (reference sequence). The CDR3 contains 15 residues. The J segment lost 6 bases and the V segment lost 4 bases, leaving 7 bases of the junction unmatched. This chain's CDR3 is CASSKSQGPNSPLHF. Here the CDR3 DNA reads TGTGCCAGCAGCAAATCACAGGGGCCTAATTCACCCCTCCACTTT.

This rearrangement joins TRBV20-1 to TRBJ2-3; 9 bases fit TRBD2. The V segment lost 1 base and the J segment 7 bases; nucleotides outside the gene matches: 9. CDR3 length equals 15 residues. CDR1 is DFQATT, CDR2 SNEGSKA, per germline (reference sequence). CDR3 sequence (DNA): TGCAGTGCTAGAGTTCGGTCTAGCGGGGTTAATACGCAGTATTTT. Its translation is CSARVRSSGVNTQYF.

A few counts support this clonotype. This chain links TRBV10-3 with TRBJ2-5; D gene ambiguous. From germline, CDR1 is ENHRY and CDR2 SYGVKD. Trimming took off 3 bases at V and 0 bases at J, with 11 bases between the two ends. The CDR3 sequence is 15 residues long. For the CDR3, the DNA is TGTGCCATCAGTGACGCCCAGTCTGACCAAGAGACCCAGTACTTC. This sequence encodes CAISDAQSDQETQYF.

This chain connects TRBV12-3 or TRBV12-4 to TRBJ2-2; D not resolved. Between the trimmed V and J ends, which lost 3 bases and 6 bases, there was a span of 11 bases. The CDR3 is 14 residues long. DNA of the CDR3: TGTGCCAGCAGTTTTTACCGGTCGGCCGGGGAGCTGTTTTTT. Translation gives CASSFYRSAGELFF.

This clonotype turned up a few times. The V gene is TRBV7-2, the J gene TRBJ2-3, with D hard to call. The CDR3 has 13 residues. With 1 base removed from V and 5 bases from J, the gap between germline ends came to 7 bases. Germline lookup yields CDR1 SGHTA and CDR2 FQGNSA. As DNA, the CDR3 is TGTGCCAGCAGCTTAGAACTTGGAGATACGCAGTATTTT. It specifies CASSLELGDTQYF.

This chain connects TRBV5-1 to TRBJ2-2; 9 bases align to TRBD1. CDR3 length: 16 amino acids. From germline, CDR1 is SGHRS and CDR2 YFSETQ. The V segment lost 0 bases and the J segment 6 bases; nucleotides outside the gene matches: 6. CDR3 sequence: CASSLVPDRGSGELFF. In nucleotides, the CDR3 is TGCGCCAGCAGCTTGGTACCCGACAGGGGGTCCGGGGAGCTGTTTTTT.

CDR3 protein: CASGPYEQYF. The CDR3 DNA is TGTGCCAGCGGCCCCTACGAGCAGTACTTC. The chain joins TRBV27 to TRBJ2-7; the D is unclear. The germline gives CDR1 MNHEY, CDR2 SMNVEV (reference sequence). Deletions cut 8 bases from V and 2 bases from J, with 4 bases between. CDR3 length: 10 amino acids.

The rearrangement joins TRBV18 to TRBJ1-2; maybe TRBD1 (5 bases). From germline, CDR1 is KGHSH and CDR2 LQKENI. The CDR3 runs to 13 residues. Trimming cost V 3 bases and J 7 bases, with 12 bases left between them. This CDR3 is CASSPGGDGGYTF. CDR3 nucleotides: TGTGCCAGCTCACCGGGAGGGGACGGTGGCTACACCTTC. Filled out from reference TRBV18 and TRBJ1-2, the complete variable domain reads NAGVMQNPRHLVRRRGQEARLRCSPMKGHSHVYWYRQLPEEGLKFMVYLQKENIIDESGMPKERFSAEFPKEGPSILRIQQVVRGDSAAYFCASSPGGDGGYTFGSGTRLTVV.

This clonotype was observed at least ten times. The rearrangement joins TRBV5-1 to TRBJ1-1, with 7 bases fitting TRBD1. CDR1 and CDR2 from the germline V gene are SGHRS and YFSETQ. Trimming took 4 bases from V and 10 from J; bases not matched to a gene: 13. This CDR3 has 14 residues. The chain's CDR3 is CASSTGTVRGRAFF. DNA for the CDR3: TGCGCCAGCAGCACAGGGACAGTTAGGGGTAGAGCTTTCTTT. The complete variable domain, with remaining parts taken from reference TRBV5-1 and TRBJ1-1, reads KAGVTQTPRYLIKTRGQQVTLSCSPISGHRSVSWYQQTPGQGLQFLFEYFSETQRNKGNFPGRFSGRQFSNSRSEMNVSTLELGDSALYLCASSTGTVRGRAFFGQGTRLTVV.

The V gene is TRBV9, the J gene TRBJ1-2; D not certain. The CDR3 extends over 12 amino acids. Germline CDR1 SGDLS, CDR2 YYNGEE. Trimming left V 1 base short and J 5 bases short, with 6 bases between. The CDR3 coding sequence is TGTGCCAGCAGCGTATTGGGATATGGCTACACCTTC. Translation gives CASSVLGYGYTF.

There are a few counts of this clonotype. The chain uses TRBV7-7 and TRBJ2-1; 13 nucleotides agree with TRBD2. The CDR3 covers 15 residues. The germline CDR1 and CDR2 sequences are SSHAT and FNYEAQ (reference sequence). The trim removed 5 bases at V and 6 bases at J, leaving 4 bases unmatched. CDR3 in DNA: TGTGCCAGCAGCCCCCGGACTAGCGGGGGCAATGAGCAGTTCTTC. Residues: CASSPRTSGGNEQFF. The variable domain in full, with the rest retrieved from reference TRBV7-7 and TRBJ2-1, is GAGVSQSPRYKVTKRGQDVTLRCDPISSHATLYWYQQALGQGPEFLTYFNYEAQPDKSGLPSDRFSAERPEGSISTLTIQRTEQRDSAMYRCASSPRTSGGNEQFFGPGTRLTVL.

This rearrangement joins TRBV20-1 to TRBJ2-7, with D unclear. Germline assignment: CDR1 DFQATT and CDR2 SNEGSKA (reference sequence). V shed 0 bases and J shed 2 bases, with 11 bases lying between them. This CDR3 has 14 amino acids. The CDR3 sequence: CSARDAGDAYEQYV. CDR3 nucleotides: TGCAGTGCTAGAGATGCTGGAGATGCCTACGAGCAGTACGTC.

Only a few counts were recorded for this clonotype. The gene calls are TRBV20-1 and TRBJ1-5, with no clear D. V lost 0 bases and J lost 4, with 13 bases in between. CDR1 is DFQATT, CDR2 SNEGSKA, per germline (reference sequence). This CDR3 has 15 amino acids. The CDR3 nucleotides are TGCAGTGCTAGAGACCCCGGGGAACTGAATCAGCCCCAGCATTTT. Its protein is CSARDPGELNQPQHF.

V and J are TRBV19 and TRBJ2-3; a possible D gene is TRBD2 (6 bases). V was pared by 6 bases and J by 6 bases, with 13 bases between. Germline lookup yields CDR1 LNHDA and CDR2 SQIVND (reference sequence). The CDR3 has 13 amino acids. CDR3 DNA sequence: TGTGCCAGTAGCGGTCTAGCGATGGATACGCAGTATTTT. This sequence encodes CASSGLAMDTQYF.

In its sample, this clonotype was seen a few times. The chain couples TRBV6-5 to TRBJ1-2; D gene uncertain. V was clipped by 1 base and J by 2 bases, with 8 bases between them. The CDR3 runs to 14 residues. Germline values: CDR1 MNHEY, CDR2 SVGAGI. The CDR3: CASSYWPENYGYTF. CDR3 DNA sequence: TGTGCCAGCAGTTACTGGCCAGAAAACTATGGCTACACCTTC.

This clonotype turned up a few times. The chain links TRBV5-1 to TRBJ2-7; tentatively, D is TRBD1 (7 bases). The CDR3 covers 15 residues. Trimming left V 4 bases short and J 3 bases short, with 17 bases between. From germline, CDR1 is SGHRS and CDR2 YFSETQ. The CDR3 DNA sequence: TGCGCCAGCAGCATTGGAGGGGGCCCCCGCTACGAGCAGTACGTC. It encodes CASSIGGGPRYEQYV.

The V and J genes are TRBV5-1 and TRBJ2-5; D is ambiguous. Germline V CDR1 and CDR2: SGHRS, YFSETQ. This CDR3 comprises 12 residues. The V end lost 0 bases, the J end lost 5 bases, and 5 bases lay between the germline ends. CDR3 region: CASSLGSETQYF. The CDR3 bases are TGCGCCAGCAGCTTGGGGTCGGAGACCCAGTACTTC.